Shown below are 6 T cell receptor beta chains from a single sample sequenced in a study of control samples from healthy donors and cancer patients. This table comes from immunoSEQ multiplex PCR, and its TCRdb copy is limited to in-frame clones, with some not included. The sample lists some 73,000 clones, 85% to 95% occurring once. The material sequenced was blood. All receptors come from a woman aged 40 to 50 in good health.

This sequence joins TRBV19 and TRBJ1-3, with 7 nucleotides matching TRBD1. The germline CDR1 and CDR2 sequences are LNHDA and SQIVND (reference sequence). After removal of 3 bases from V and 0 bases from J, the junction contained 5 bases not matched to a gene. The CDR3 spans 16 residues. The CDR3: CASSIADRSSGNTIYF. For the CDR3, the DNA is TGTGCCAGTAGTATCGCGGACAGGAGCTCTGGAAACACCATATATTTT.

The rearrangement joins TRBV5-6 to TRBJ2-2; D unresolved. V lost 1 base to trimming and J lost 8 bases, with 15 bases between them. Germline CDR1 and CDR2: SGHDT and YYEEEE. The CDR3 totals 15 residues. CDR3 sequence: CASSLNGHWEGELFF. The CDR3 DNA reads TGTGCCAGCAGCTTGAATGGGCATTGGGAAGGGGAGCTGTTTTTT.

The chain carries TRBV5-5 and TRBJ1-1; TRBD1 is a possible D gene (5 bases). Germline V gene data show CDR1 as SGHKS and CDR2 as YYEKEE (reference sequence). The CDR3 consists of 16 residues. The V and J ends lost 0 bases and 4 bases respectively, with 16 bases between them. As DNA, the CDR3 is TGTGCCAGCAGCTTGGGAGAGGGGCGTTTGGTCACTGAAGCTTTCTTT. Translated: CASSLGEGRLVTEAFF.

This rearrangement joins TRBV2 to TRBJ1-1; D uncertain. The V gene lost 3 bases and the J gene lost 1 base, with 9 bases spanning the gap. Germline V gene lookup returns CDR1 SNHLY and CDR2 FYNNEI. There are 14 residues in the CDR3. CDR3 bases: TGTGCCAGCAGTGACCGGCCAGCGAACACTGAAGCTTTCTTT. Protein product: CASSDRPANTEAFF. The complete variable domain, with remaining parts taken from reference TRBV2 and TRBJ1-1, reads EPEVTQTPSHQVTQMGQEVILRCVPISNHLYFYWYRQILGQKVEFLVSFYNNEISEKSEIFDDQFSVERPDGSNFTLKIRSTKLEDSAMYFCASSDRPANTEAFFGQGTRLTVV.

The chain couples TRBV9 to TRBJ2-3, with unresolved D. The germline CDR1 and CDR2 sequences are SGDLS and YYNGEE. Trimming removed 3 bases at V and 1 base at J, with 15 bases between. This CDR3 is built from 16 residues. CDR3 DNA: TGTGCCAGCAGCGCGAACGTGGGCCTCGGCACAGATACGCAGTATTTT. It encodes CASSANVGLGTDTQYF.

The chain employs TRBV10-2 and TRBJ2-3; D gene uncertain. Trimming took 4 bases from V and 9 from J, leaving 11 bases between them. Germline loops: CDR1 WSHSY, CDR2 SAAADI. This CDR3 is 12 amino acids long. The CDR3: CASSALVGTQYF. As DNA, the CDR3 is TGCGCCAGCAGTGCGTTGGTTGGGACGCAGTATTTT.